This TCR beta chain is from a study of T cells after yellow fever vaccination. Whole-study findings and limits: The secondary response showed a weaker magnitude and a faster peak, day 5 versus 15. The study noted that FACS-sorted repertoires could contain abundant clonotypes contaminating from the bulk population. Most clones from primary vaccination resurfaced after the booster (under 97% CD4, 88% CD8).

On this clonotype itself: Antigen: not known.

5'RACE template switching added a universal primer site and UMIs to TCR cDNA. TCRdb called the 5' RACE reads again in MiXCR, with one record for every CDR3 protein. The repertoire holds approximately 330,000 distinct CDR3 sequences, with approximately 13% as singletons. CDR3 length equals 13 residues. The V and J ends lost 11 bases and 5 bases respectively, with 15 bases between them. The germline CDR1 and CDR2 sequences are KGHDR and SFDVKD. The sample in question was CD4+ T cells sorted from PBMCs, obtained 15 days after the yellow fever booster vaccination. V gene TRBV24-1 combines with J gene TRBJ1-5, with unresolved D. This TCR came from a man between 18 and 35 years old who received the YFV17D yellow fever vaccine. This CDR3 is CASQMALDQPQHF. The CDR3 DNA reads TGTGCCAGTCAAATGGCCCTCGATCAGCCCCAGCATTTT.